The rows below give T cell receptor beta chains drawn from one sample of a study of cytomegalovirus exposure and HLA in healthy donors. The protocol was immunoSEQ multiplex PCR, while the TCRdb copy is restricted to in-frame clones and leaves out a portion. The data show 55,000 to 80,000 clones, more than 70% seen once. Sequenced input: PBMCs. All receptors derive from a woman between 40 and 50 years old in good health and CMV-seropositive. The CDR3 runs from the conserved cysteine through the conserved F or W. A D gene is named only where the DNA matches it firmly. Rows may omit the clone size; those that give it use once, few, many or a size class.

J gene,D gene,V gene,clone size,CDR3 protein,CDR3 DNA
TRBJ2-3,TRBD1,TRBV11-1,.,CASSPGTGRTDTQYF,TGTGCCAGCAGCCCCGGGACAGGGAGGACAGATACGCAGTATTTT
TRBJ2-7,.,TRBV11-2,.,CASSGGRGVGEQYF,TGTGCCAGCAGCGGAGGGCGAGGGGTAGGGGAGCAGTACTTC
TRBJ1-5,.,TRBV7-9,.,CSSSLNSQPQHF,TGTTCCAGCAGCTTAAACAGTCAGCCCCAGCATTTT
TRBJ1-6,TRBD1,TRBV2,.,CASSEARGHSPLHF,TGTGCCAGCAGTGAAGCCAGGGGGCATTCACCCCTCCACTTT
TRBJ1-3,.,TRBV7-3,.,CASSLTHGGRHTIYF,TGTGCCAGCAGCTTAACCCACGGGGGACGGCACACCATATATTTT
TRBJ1-5,.,TRBV19,few,CASKRGQFNQPQHF,TGTGCCAGTAAGCGAGGACAGTTCAATCAGCCCCAGCATTTT
TRBJ1-2,.,TRBV2,.,CASNTGLGLGYTF,TGTGCCAGCAACACAGGGCTGGGTCTTGGCTACACCTTC
TRBJ2-1,.,TRBV7-2,.,CASSLAQAAGDNEQFF,TGTGCCAGCAGCTTAGCGCAGGCAGCGGGCGACAATGAGCAGTTCTTC
TRBJ1-6,.,TRBV19,.,CASSLLEGSYNSPLHF,TGTGCCAGTAGTCTACTCGAGGGTTCCTATAATTCACCCCTCCACTTT
TRBJ2-7,.,TRBV11-2,.,CASIPGAISYEQYF,TGTGCCAGCATCCCTGGGGCTATCTCCTACGAGCAGTACTTC
TRBJ1-1,.,TRBV2,.,CASSPPTRGTEAFF,TGTGCCAGCAGCCCACCCACCCGGGGCACTGAAGCTTTCTTT
TRBJ1-2,.,TRBV9,.,CASSVAAQAGYGYTF,TGTGCCAGCAGCGTAGCCGCACAGGCCGGCTATGGCTACACCTTC
TRBJ2-3,TRBD1,TRBV9,few,CASSSYGALPGGVGDTQYF,TGTGCCAGCAGCTCCTATGGGGCCCTTCCAGGGGGAGTAGGAGATACGCAGTATTTT
TRBJ2-1,.,TRBV10-3,once,CAISEARGHNEQFF,TGTGCCATCAGTGAAGCGCGGGGGCACAATGAGCAGTTCTTC
TRBJ2-7,.,TRBV7-9,.,CASSYGGWKEQYF,TGTGCCAGCAGCTATGGGGGGTGGAAGGAGCAGTACTTC
TRBJ2-3,.,TRBV14,.,CASSQDPPFTQYF,TGTGCCAGCAGCCAAGATCCCCCCTTCACGCAGTATTTT
TRBJ1-5,.,TRBV7-8,.,CASSPGTSRYQPQHF,TGTGCCAGCAGCCCCGGGACATCCCGTTATCAGCCCCAGCATTTT
TRBJ2-1,.,TRBV6-4,.,CASSDRANNEQFF,TGTGCCAGCAGTGACCGAGCTAACAATGAGCAGTTCTTC
TRBJ1-1,.,TRBV29-1,.,CSVPRGVNTEAFF,TGCAGCGTTCCTAGGGGTGTGAACACTGAAGCTTTCTTT
TRBJ2-7,TRBD1,TRBV18,.,CASSPGQGKTHEQYF,TGTGCCAGCTCACCCGGACAGGGGAAGACCCACGAGCAGTACTTC
TRBJ2-3,.,TRBV5-1,.,CASSFIGVTDTQYF,TGCGCCAGCAGCTTTATAGGGGTCACAGATACGCAGTATTTT
TRBJ2-5,TRBD1,TRBV5-1,.,CASSVRTGWRETQYF,TGCGCCAGCAGCGTCCGGACAGGGTGGCGGGAGACCCAGTACTTC
TRBJ2-7,.,TRBV19,few,CASSTTFTGSYEQYF,TGTGCCAGTAGTACCACCTTTACAGGGAGCTACGAGCAGTACTTC
TRBJ2-3,TRBD1,TRBV7-9,.,CASSEGALNTDTQYF,TGTGCCAGCAGCGAGGGGGCTTTGAATACAGATACGCAGTATTTT
TRBJ1-2,.,TRBV7-9,.,CASSPLLSQVDEGYTF,TGTGCCAGCAGCCCCCTCCTTTCACAGGTAGATGAAGGCTACACCTTC
TRBJ1-4,TRBD1,TRBV5-6,.,CASSLEGTGEEKLFF,TGTGCCAGCAGCTTGGAAGGGACAGGGGAGGAAAAACTGTTTTTT
TRBJ2-4,.,TRBV5-6,.,CASSLPRVAKNIQYF,TGTGCCAGCAGCTTACCAAGAGTAGCCAAAAACATTCAGTACTTC
TRBJ1-5,.,TRBV6-5,few,CASGQGFSNQPQHF,TGTGCCAGCGGTCAGGGGTTTAGCAATCAGCCCCAGCATTTT
TRBJ1-2,.,TRBV9,.,CASSVGSALGGYTF,TGTGCCAGCAGCGTAGGGTCAGCCCTAGGAGGCTACACCTTC
TRBJ1-4,.,TRBV4-3,.,CASSQDFKSANEKLFF,TGCGCCAGCAGCCAAGATTTTAAGTCAGCTAATGAAAAACTGTTTTTT
TRBJ2-7,TRBD2,TRBV6-6,.,CASSYGRDSYEQYF,TGTGCCAGCAGTTACGGGAGGGACTCCTACGAGCAGTACTTC
TRBJ1-2,.,TRBV4-2,.,CASSQGQAWDGYTF,TGTGCCAGCAGCCAAGGACAGGCTTGGGATGGCTACACCTTC
TRBJ2-4,TRBD1,TRBV7-9,.,CASSLGQAAVNIQYF,TGTGCCAGCAGCCTTGGACAGGCCGCAGTAAACATTCAGTACTTC
TRBJ1-4,.,TRBV6-1,.,CASSDPGKSNEKLFF,TGTGCCAGCAGTGATCCGGGGAAATCTAATGAAAAACTGTTTTTT
TRBJ1-3,.,TRBV18,.,CASSPPGASIYF,TGTGCCAGCTCACCTCCAGGGGCGTCCATATATTTT
TRBJ2-3,TRBD2,TRBV10-3,.,CAITLGTSGGTSDTQYF,TGTGCCATCACCTTGGGGACTAGCGGGGGTACCTCGGATACGCAGTATTTT